Sequencing of this T cell receptor beta chain was carried out in a study of cytomegalovirus exposure and HLA in healthy donors. General study findings and limits: Among immune exposure information, only CMV serostatus was available.

CDR1 is MNHEY and CDR2 is SVGAGI in the germline V gene. CDR3 size: 15 residues. V shed 4 bases and J 7 bases; nucleotides not matched to a gene: 6. 13 Jbeta primers and 60 Vbeta primers were used for the PCR. Using immunoSEQ multiplex PCR, the repertoire was profiled, and TCRdb retains in-frame clones only, with some absent. The sample has 70,000 to 85,000 clones. Comments on this clone: Its antigen is unknown.

The chain links TRBV6-5 to TRBJ1-6; 8 bases are shared with TRBD1. The source is a female donor in good health and CMV-seropositive. The specimen sequenced was PBMCs. In nucleotides, the CDR3 is TGTGCCAGCAGTTCCCCGAGACAGGGGAATTCACCCCTCCACTTT. This translates into CASSSPRQGNSPLHF.